The rows below give T cell receptor beta chains drawn from one sample of a study of shared clonotypes between healthy human individuals. The method was immunoSEQ multiplex PCR; TCRdb's version includes in-frame clones alone and lacks a portion of them. The sample shows about 2.3 million clones, 80% to 95% of them seen only once. Material for sequencing was naive CD4+ T cells from PBMCs. Receptors were obtained from a man younger than 30 in good health. Some clones in this sample may be carry-over from other donors' samples. CDR3s include the opening cysteine and the closing phenylalanine or tryptophan. The order of the fields is J gene, V gene, clone size, D gene, CDR3 DNA, CDR3 protein. D genes are given only for firm matches. Clone size, where shown, is once, few, many, or a class for clones that have expanded.

TRBJ2-7	TRBV27	NA	NA	TGTGCCAGCAGTTTCCAATCCAGCTCCTACGAGCAGTACTTC	CASSFQSSSYEQYF
TRBJ1-2	TRBV19	NA	TRBD1	TGTGCCAGTAGTATTCGCGGGACAGGGGGGTATGGCTACACCTTC	CASSIRGTGGYGYTF
TRBJ2-7	TRBV6-6	once	NA	TGTGCCAGCAGGGCGGGACACCTCTACGAGCAGTACTTC	CASRAGHLYEQYF
TRBJ2-3	TRBV25-1	NA	TRBD2	TGTGCCAGCAGTGTCGTAGCGGGACGAACAGATACGCAGTATTTT	CASSVVAGRTDTQYF
TRBJ2-2	TRBV9	NA	NA	TGTGCCAGCAGCGCCCAGCCCGAAACCGGGGAGCTGTTTTTT	CASSAQPETGELFF
TRBJ2-7	TRBV19	NA	NA	TGTGCCAGTAGTCCAACCTATAGCTACGAGCAGTACTTC	CASSPTYSYEQYF
TRBJ2-1	TRBV5-1	NA	NA	TGCGCCAGCAGCTTGGGCTTCTCCTACAATGAGCAGTTCTTC	CASSLGFSYNEQFF
TRBJ2-1	TRBV5-8	NA	NA	TGTGCCAGCAGCTTAAAGCGGACGACCTACAATGAGCAGTTCTTC	CASSLKRTTYNEQFF
TRBJ1-4	TRBV5-1	NA	NA	TGCGCCAGCAGCTTGGCAGGTCTTGAGAAACTGTTTTTT	CASSLAGLEKLFF
TRBJ2-1	TRBV7-3	NA	NA	TGTGCCAGCAGCTTCCGGGAGAACAATGAGCAGTTCTTC	CASSFRENNEQFF
TRBJ1-3	TRBV28	NA	NA	TGTGCCAGCAGTATCACTGGAAACACCATATATTTT	CASSITGNTIYF
TRBJ1-2	TRBV5-6	NA	TRBD1	TGTGCCAGCAGCTTGGTCTACACCTTGACAGGGGGTGACTATGGCTACACCTTC	CASSLVYTLTGGDYGYTF
TRBJ1-2	TRBV18	NA	NA	TGTGCCAGCTCACGGGGTCTTGGCTACACCTTC	CASSRGLGYTF
TRBJ2-5	TRBV7-7	NA	NA	TGTGCCAGCAGCTTAGCGGGCAGGGGTGGAGAGACCCAGTACTTC	CASSLAGRGGETQYF
TRBJ2-1	TRBV9	NA	TRBD2	TGTGCCAGCAGCGTAATTAGCGGGAGTAATGAGCAGTTCTTC	CASSVISGSNEQFF
TRBJ2-7	TRBV7-9	NA	NA	TGTGCCAGCAGCCGAACCCCCACAGGGAGCTCCTACGAGCAGTACTTC	CASSRTPTGSSYEQYF
TRBJ1-4	TRBV30	NA	NA	TGTGCCTGGAGTGTCGGGGGGCGAGGGAATGAAAAACTGTTTTTT	CAWSVGGRGNEKLFF
TRBJ2-7	TRBV15	NA	NA	TGTGCCACCAGCTGGGGCCCTATAGCCTACGAGCAGTACTTC	CATSWGPIAYEQYF
TRBJ2-2	TRBV7-2	NA	NA	TGTGCCAGCAGCTTATTCGACGCCAGAGTAACCGGGGAGCTGTTTTTT	CASSLFDARVTGELFF
TRBJ1-2	TRBV30	once	NA	TGTGCCTCGGGGGGCCCGGGAGGCTACACCTTC	CASGGPGGYTF
TRBJ2-5	TRBV7-6	NA	NA	TGTGCCAGCAGCTTAGCACAAGAGACCCAGTACTTC	CASSLAQETQYF
TRBJ1-4	TRBV28	NA	NA	TGTGCCAGCAGGGCCCCGGGTGAAAAACTGTTTTTT	CASRAPGEKLFF
TRBJ2-1	TRBV6-5	NA	NA	TGTGCCAGCAGTTACATAGGCGAGCAGTTCTTC	CASSYIGEQFF
TRBJ2-5	TRBV5-1	NA	TRBD2	TGCGCCAGCAGCTTGAGGGCGGGAGGCGAGGAGACCCAGTACTTC	CASSLRAGGEETQYF
TRBJ2-2	TRBV27	NA	NA	TGTGCCAGCAGTTTACCTAGCAGCGGCACCGGGGAGCTGTTTTTT	CASSLPSSGTGELFF
TRBJ1-1	TRBV5-1	NA	TRBD1	TGCGCCAGCAGCTTGGATTTAGGTCAGGGGGCGTTGGCTTTCTTT	CASSLDLGQGALAFF
TRBJ2-4	TRBV6-5	NA	NA	TGTGCCAGCAGCCCGACTGGGCTAGCCAAAAACATTCAGTACTTC	CASSPTGLAKNIQYF
TRBJ2-3	TRBV5-4	NA	TRBD2	TGTGCCAGCAGCTTGGGTCCCGTCCGTCTAGCGGGAGCTAGCACAGATACGCAGTATTTT	CASSLGPVRLAGASTDTQYF
TRBJ2-2	TRBV28	NA	TRBD2	TGTGCCAGCAGTCAGAAGACTAGCGGGAGAGTGGATAACACCGGGGAGCTGTTTTTT	CASSQKTSGRVDNTGELFF